The rows below give T cell receptor beta chains drawn from one sample of a study of T cell responses to AZD1222 COVID-19 vaccine. Using immunoSEQ multiplex PCR, the repertoire was profiled, and TCRdb retains in-frame clones only, with some absent. The repertoire holds 130,000 or so clones, with approximately 93% as singletons. The sample in question was peripheral blood, obtained on day 0 of AZD1222 vaccination. The origin of the receptors is an adult in good health. Both conserved end residues are part of each CDR3. Fields, in order: CDR3 protein, CDR3 DNA, V gene, J gene, clone size, D gene. D genes are given only for firm matches. Clone sizes are given selectively: once, few, many, or a class where the clone is expanded.

CASSQAAGRLPMNTEAFF	TGCGCCAGCAGCCAAGCGGCAGGACGGCTCCCTATGAACACTGAAGCTTTCTTT	TRBV4-1	TRBJ1-1	-	-
CASSYSPRGGTEAFF	TGTGCCAGCAGTTACTCTCCACGGGGGGGGACTGAAGCTTTCTTT	TRBV6-6	TRBJ1-1	-	-
CASREGTGTEAFF	TGCGCCAGCAGGGAGGGAACGGGCACTGAAGCTTTCTTT	TRBV5-1	TRBJ1-1	-	-
CASSLDRETQYF	TGTGCCAGCAGTTTGGACAGAGAGACCCAGTACTTC	TRBV12-3/TRBV12-4	TRBJ2-5	once	-
CASSLAWDRAAGYTF	TGTGCCAGCAGCTTAGCTTGGGACAGGGCGGCCGGCTACACCTTC	TRBV7-2	TRBJ1-2	-	TRBD1
CASSARDSSRSYNSPLHF	TGCGCCAGCAGTGCCAGGGATTCTTCCCGCTCCTATAATTCACCCCTCCACTTT	TRBV10-2	TRBJ1-6	-	-
CASSFWAGGNTEAFF	TGTGCCAGCAGTTTTTGGGCAGGGGGGAACACTGAAGCTTTCTTT	TRBV27	TRBJ1-1	-	TRBD1
CASSLGPNTEAFF	TGTGCCAGCAGCTTAGGGCCGAACACTGAAGCTTTCTTT	TRBV11-3	TRBJ1-1	-	-
CASSSGRDVEAFF	TGTGCCAGCAGTTCGGGGAGGGACGTTGAAGCTTTCTTT	TRBV6-2/TRBV6-3	TRBJ1-1	-	-
CASSSYGGLNTEAFF	TGCGCCAGCAGCTCCTATGGGGGATTGAACACTGAAGCTTTCTTT	TRBV5-1	TRBJ1-1	-	-
CASARVGGEQYF	TGTGCCAGCGCCCGGGTAGGGGGCGAGCAGTACTTC	TRBV6-5	TRBJ2-7	-	-
CASSFSSGGYNEQFF	TGTGCCAGCAGTTTTTCTAGCGGGGGTTACAATGAGCAGTTCTTC	TRBV2	TRBJ2-1	-	TRBD2
CASSLPGGETQYF	TGTGCCAGCAGCTTACCAGGGGGAGAGACCCAGTACTTC	TRBV11-1	TRBJ2-5	-	TRBD1
CASCGYSNEKLFF	TGTGCCAGCTGCGGATACAGTAATGAAAAACTGTTTTTT	TRBV2	TRBJ1-4	-	-
CASSGGTGTYGYTF	TGTGCCAGCAGCGGCGGGACCGGAACCTATGGCTACACCTTC	TRBV5-5	TRBJ1-2	-	-
CASSLVRGHSGNTIYF	TGTGCCAGCAGCTTGGTCAGAGGGCACTCTGGAAACACCATATATTTT	TRBV5-6	TRBJ1-3	-	-
CASSEGDYRTEAFF	TGTGCCAGCAGTGAAGGAGATTACAGGACCGAAGCTTTCTTT	TRBV6-1	TRBJ1-1	-	-
CASSPRDRGPESRNQPQHF	TGTGCCAGCAGTCCGCGGGACAGGGGACCCGAAAGCAGGAATCAGCCCCAGCATTTT	TRBV5-5	TRBJ1-5	few	TRBD1
CASSQEGQGGTEAFF	TGTGCCAGCAGCCAAGAGGGACAGGGTGGCACTGAAGCTTTCTTT	TRBV4-2	TRBJ1-1	-	TRBD1
CASSYSIPSYNEQFF	TGTGCCAGCAGTTACTCGATTCCATCCTACAATGAGCAGTTCTTC	TRBV6-6	TRBJ2-1	-	-
CAISEDRYNEQFF	TGTGCCATCAGTGAGGACAGATACAATGAGCAGTTCTTC	TRBV10-3	TRBJ2-1	-	-
CASSYSARTEAFF	TGTGCCAGCAGTTACTCAGCCAGGACAGAAGCTTTCTTT	TRBV6-5	TRBJ1-1	-	-
CASSLEPGVIQPQHF	TGTGCCAGCAGCTTAGAGCCAGGGGTAATTCAGCCCCAGCATTTT	TRBV7-2	TRBJ1-5	-	-
CASSVEGDMNSPLHF	TGTGCCAGCAGCGTAGAAGGGGACATGAATTCACCCCTCCACTTT	TRBV9	TRBJ1-6	-	-
CSVHLQGEAFF	TGCAGCGTACACTTACAGGGAGAGGCTTTCTTT	TRBV29-1	TRBJ1-1	-	-
CASLAGKGVNTEAFF	TGTGCCAGCCTGGCGGGGAAAGGGGTGAACACTGAAGCTTTCTTT	TRBV6-6	TRBJ1-1	-	-
CASALEGGHTDTQYF	TGTGCCAGTGCGTTAGAAGGAGGCCACACAGATACGCAGTATTTT	TRBV6-5	TRBJ2-3	-	-
CASSGQGDQPQHF	TGTGCCAGCAGTGGACAGGGGGATCAGCCCCAGCATTTT	TRBV25-1	TRBJ1-5	-	TRBD1
CASSPGQDGQPQHF	TGTGCCAGCAGCCCTGGACAGGATGGTCAGCCCCAGCATTTT	TRBV7-9	TRBJ1-5	-	TRBD1
CASSLLEMGYTF	TGTGCCAGCAGCTTGTTGGAGATGGGCTACACCTTC	TRBV5-6	TRBJ1-2	-	-
CASSRAANYGYTF	TGTGCCAGCAGTCGGGCCGCTAACTATGGCTACACCTTC	TRBV2	TRBJ1-2	-	-
CASSQGTAGRVEDTEAFF	TGTGCCAGCAGCCAAGGGACGGCAGGGAGGGTAGAAGACACTGAAGCTTTCTTT	TRBV14	TRBJ1-1	-	-
CAWSSHGPQHF	TGTGCCTGGAGTTCTCACGGACCCCAGCATTTT	TRBV30	TRBJ1-5	-	-
CASSFGPFYTQYF	TGTGCCAGCAGCTTTGGTCCGTTTTATACGCAGTATTTT	TRBV7-9	TRBJ2-3	-	-
CASSLSRQTNFYEQYF	TGTGCCAGCAGTTTAAGCCGACAGACAAATTTCTACGAGCAGTACTTC	TRBV27	TRBJ2-7	-	-
CASSYQSGGPQETQYF	TGCGCCAGCAGCTACCAGAGCGGGGGGCCTCAAGAGACCCAGTACTTC	TRBV4-1	TRBJ2-5	-	TRBD2
CASKRGSYNEQFF	TGTGCCAGTAAGCGGGGTTCCTACAATGAGCAGTTCTTC	TRBV2	TRBJ2-1	-	TRBD2
CAWSVHRYYGYTF	TGTGCCTGGAGTGTACATAGGTACTATGGCTACACCTTC	TRBV30	TRBJ1-2	-	-
CASSLAGGVVYEQYF	TGTGCCAGCAGCTTAGCAGGGGGCGTCGTTTACGAGCAGTACTTC	TRBV7-2	TRBJ2-7	-	TRBD1
CASASGTGHYNEQFF	TGCGCCAGCGCCTCCGGGACAGGGCACTACAATGAGCAGTTCTTC	TRBV10-1	TRBJ2-1	-	TRBD1
CASSMGQGANQPQHF	TGTGCCAGTAGTATGGGACAGGGGGCCAATCAGCCCCAGCATTTT	TRBV19	TRBJ1-5	-	TRBD1
CASSPRLAGGHYEQYF	TGTGCCAGTAGTCCCCGACTAGCGGGGGGCCATTACGAGCAGTACTTC	TRBV19	TRBJ2-7	once	TRBD2
CASSLGDRGLYEQYF	TGTGCCAGCAGTTTGGGGGACAGGGGGCTCTACGAGCAGTACTTC	TRBV27	TRBJ2-7	once	TRBD1
CASSLLGLAGLQETQYF	TGTGCCAGCAGCTTATTGGGACTAGCGGGGTTACAAGAGACCCAGTACTTC	TRBV7-3	TRBJ2-5	-	TRBD2
CASSLNGGGTTGELFF	TGTGCCAGCAGCTTAAATGGCGGGGGTACCACCGGGGAGCTGTTTTTT	TRBV7-3	TRBJ2-2	-	TRBD2
CASSLFREEQYF	TGTGCCAGCAGCTTATTCAGGGAGGAGCAGTACTTC	TRBV7-2	TRBJ2-7	-	-
CASSRGTYYGYTF	TGCGCCAGCAGCAGGGGGACATACTATGGCTACACCTTC	TRBV5-1	TRBJ1-2	few	-
CTRPETQYF	TGCACCCGCCCGGAGACCCAGTACTTC	TRBV29-1	TRBJ2-5	-	-
CASSSGFRYGYTF	TGTGCCAGCAGCTCAGGGTTTAGGTATGGCTACACCTTC	TRBV7-2	TRBJ1-2	-	-
CASSIRQGATDTQYF	TGTGCCAGTAGTATAAGGCAGGGGGCCACAGATACGCAGTATTTT	TRBV19	TRBJ2-3	-	TRBD1
CAWGPGGGGNTIYF	TGTGCCTGGGGTCCCGGGGGTGGCGGAAACACCATATATTTT	TRBV30	TRBJ1-3	-	-
CASSSRSREKLFF	TGTGCCAGCAGTTCCCGATCTAGGGAAAAACTGTTTTTT	TRBV12-3/TRBV12-4	TRBJ1-4	-	-
CASSPLQGLPEAFF	TGTGCCAGCAGTCCCCTACAGGGTTTGCCTGAAGCTTTCTTT	TRBV27	TRBJ1-1	-	-
CASEDAQGKYEQYF	TGTGCCAGCGAGGATGCACAGGGTAAATACGAGCAGTACTTC	TRBV6-5	TRBJ2-7	once	-
CATSDFYRDRVEVVYNSPLHF	TGTGCCACCAGTGATTTCTACCGGGACAGGGTGGAAGTGGTTTATAATTCACCCCTCCACTTT	TRBV24-1	TRBJ1-6	-	TRBD1
CASIRGFGETQYF	TGTGCCAGCATCAGGGGGTTCGGAGAGACCCAGTACTTC	TRBV5-5	TRBJ2-5	-	TRBD1
CATTQAEEPAGTGELFF	TGTGCCACCACACAGGCCGAGGAACCGGCGGGCACCGGGGAGCTGTTTTTT	TRBV10-3	TRBJ2-2	-	-